Only one count was recorded for the clone carrying this T cell receptor (beta chain). Antigen specificity is unknown. This specimen belongs to a study of cytomegalovirus exposure and HLA in healthy donors. V was pared by 2 bases and J by 1 base, with 8 bases of the junction left unmatched. Germline CDR1 is ENHRY and CDR2 is SYGVKD. The CDR3 spans 17 residues. Study-wide points: According to the study, some 160 TCR beta chains were cytomegalovirus-associated.

The PCR made use of 60 Vbeta and 13 Jbeta primers. Sequenced by immunoSEQ multiplex PCR; TCRdb stores in-frame clones only, minus some. The table includes 150,000 to 180,000 clones, roughly 72% detected once. Sequencing was done on a sample of PBMCs. This clonotype originated in a man aged 25 to 45 in good health and CMV-seronegative. The chain joins TRBV10-3 to TRBJ2-3; 8 bases agree with TRBD2. Here the CDR3 reads CAISEPRGTRGTDTQYF. CDR3 bases: TGTGCCATCAGTGAGCCACGCGGGACTAGGGGCACAGATACGCAGTATTTT.